One sample yielded the 18 T cell receptor beta chains listed below, sequenced in a study of cytomegalovirus exposure and HLA in healthy donors. Repertoires were generated with immunoSEQ multiplex PCR, while TCRdb's copy carries only in-frame clones and drops some. The table includes 250,000 to 350,000 clones, roughly 90% detected once. Sequences were obtained from PBMCs. The receptors come from a woman between 25 and 40 years old in good health and CMV-seropositive.

V is TRBV27 and J is TRBJ2-1, with D possibly TRBD2 on 6 matching bases. V dropped 3 bases and J dropped 2 bases, with 14 bases sitting between them. This CDR3 has 16 amino acids. Germline CDR1 and CDR2: MNHEY and SMNVEV (reference sequence). CDR3 nucleotide sequence: TGTGCCAGCAGTTTCGGTCGGCTAGCGCCCTACAATGAGCAGTTCTTC. Translated: CASSFGRLAPYNEQFF.

V usage is TRBV30 and J usage is TRBJ2-7; D perhaps matches TRBD2 (5 bases). The CDR3 sequence is 15 residues long. Between the trimmed V and J ends, which lost 0 bases and 2 bases, there was a span of 14 bases. The germline CDR1 and CDR2 sequences are GTSNPN and SVGIG (reference sequence). Here the CDR3 DNA reads TGTGCCTGGAGTGTAAGCCGAGGGCTAGCCTACGAGCAGTACTTC. Residues: CAWSVSRGLAYEQYF. Based on the CDR3 plus reference TRBV30 and TRBJ2-7, the full variable domain is SQTIHQWPATLVQPVGSPLSLECTVEGTSNPNLYWYRQAAGRGLQLLFYSVGIGQISSEVPQNLSASRPQDRQFILSSKKLLLSDSGFYLCAWSVSRGLAYEQYFGPGTRLTVT.

This rearrangement joins TRBV6-6 to TRBJ2-2; 9 bases agree with TRBD2. CDR3 length equals 15 residues. In germline, CDR1 is MNHNY, CDR2 SVGAGI (reference sequence). Unmatched junction bases numbered 10, after V lost 8 bases and J lost 6 bases. The CDR3 coding sequence is TGTGCCAGCCAAGGGGGGACTAGCTCGGCCGGGGAGCTGTTTTTT. Translation: CASQGGTSSAGELFF.

V is TRBV29-1 and J is TRBJ2-1; no firm D call. V was cut by 4 bases and J by 0 bases, with 7 bases left in between. Germline values: CDR1 SQVTM, CDR2 ANQGSEA. The length of the CDR3 is 13 residues. As DNA, the CDR3 is TGCAGCGTTGTACAGAACTCCTACAATGAGCAGTTCTTC. Encoded protein: CSVVQNSYNEQFF.

This clone was seen a single time. The CDR3 sequence: CAQGQSSYEQYF. The CDR3 DNA reads as TGTGCCCAGGGGCAGAGCTCCTACGAGCAGTACTTC. The gene calls are TRBV30 and TRBJ2-7; perhaps TRBD1 as D (6 bases). Germline CDR1 and CDR2: GTSNPN and SVGIG (reference sequence). Between the trimmed V and J ends, which lost 8 bases and 0 bases, there was a span of 11 bases. CDR3 length: 12 amino acids.

The CDR3 nucleotides read TGTGCCAGCAGTTCCATTGGGAGTAAGTTGTGGGAGCAGTACTTC. It specifies CASSSIGSKLWEQYF. The chain carries TRBV28 and TRBJ2-7, with TRBD2 as a possible D gene (5 bases). This CDR3 has 15 residues. Trimming cost V 4 bases and J 7 bases, with 20 bases left between them. In germline, CDR1 is MDHEN, CDR2 SYDVKM.

The chain recombines TRBV5-1 with TRBJ2-1; 8 bases are a match to TRBD2. Germline V lookup: CDR1 SGHRS, CDR2 YFSETQ. V dropped 6 bases and J dropped 10; count of bases not matched to a gene: 15. The CDR3 is 15 residues long. CDR3 DNA sequence: TGCGCCAGCAACCTTGGTAGCGGGGCAGTTGGAGAGCAGTTCTTC. Its protein product is CASNLGSGAVGEQFF.

The CDR3 DNA sequence: TGTGCCAGCAGCTTAATAGCGGCTAGCACAGATACGCAGTATTTT. It specifies CASSLIAASTDTQYF. V usage is TRBV7-9 and J usage is TRBJ2-3; possibly TRBD2 for D (6 bases). This CDR3 is built from 15 residues. V lost 2 bases and J lost 0, with 9 bases in between. CDR1 and CDR2 from the germline V gene are SEHNR and FQNEAQ (reference sequence). Combining the CDR3 with reference TRBV7-9 and TRBJ2-3 gives the whole variable domain DTGVSQNPRHKITKRGQNVTFRCDPISEHNRLYWYRQTLGQGPEFLTYFQNEAQLEKSRLLSDRFSAERPKGSFSTLEIQRTEQGDSAMYLCASSLIAASTDTQYFGPGTRLTVL.

The chain employs TRBV28 and TRBJ2-5, with D hard to call. The CDR3 runs 14 residues. CDR1 and CDR2 from the germline V gene are MDHEN and SYDVKM. V was shortened by 2 bases and J by 4 bases, with 11 bases between the two germline ends. CDR3 loop: CASSLGVAPETQYF. DNA of the CDR3: TGTGCCAGCAGTTTAGGAGTAGCCCCAGAGACCCAGTACTTC.

The rearrangement uses TRBV9 and TRBJ2-7, with D unclear. Germline-derived CDR1 and CDR2 are SGDLS and YYNGEE. Trimming took off 0 bases at V and 5 bases at J, with 6 bases between the two ends. The CDR3 sequence is 12 residues long. The CDR3 loop is CASSVAPNEQYF. As DNA, the CDR3 is TGTGCCAGCAGCGTAGCCCCAAACGAGCAGTACTTC.

The gene calls are TRBV12-5 and TRBJ2-1; 8 bases fit TRBD1. Germline V lookup: CDR1 LGHNT, CDR2 FRNRAP. The trim removed 3 bases at V and 5 bases at J, leaving 6 bases unmatched. This CDR3 is 15 amino acids long. This CDR3 reads CASGFSRGQNNEQFF. The CDR3 coding sequence is TGTGCTAGTGGTTTCTCCAGGGGGCAGAACAATGAGCAGTTCTTC. Combining the CDR3 with reference TRBV12-5 and TRBJ2-1 gives the whole variable domain DARVTQTPRHKVTEMGQEVTMRCQPILGHNTVFWYRQTMMQGLELLAYFRNRAPLDDSGMPKDRFSAEMPDATLATLKIQPSEPRDSAVYFCASGFSRGQNNEQFFGPGTRLTVL.

This rearrangement joins TRBV27 to TRBJ2-7; 10 nucleotides agree with TRBD2. V lost 2 bases, J lost 4 bases, and 5 bases stayed unmatched. Germline values: CDR1 MNHEY, CDR2 SMNVEV (reference sequence). The CDR3 runs to 15 residues. The CDR3 protein is CASSLVSGGSYEQYF. The CDR3, as DNA: TGTGCCAGCAGTTTAGTTAGCGGGGGGTCTTACGAGCAGTACTTC.

This clone came up once. The chain has TRBV27 and TRBJ1-1; 7 nucleotides match TRBD1. V trimming: 10 bases; J trimming: 12 bases; junction bases outside the gene matches: 20. The CDR3 length is 14 residues. The germline gives CDR1 MNHEY, CDR2 SMNVEV (reference sequence). CDR3: CAISPGQTFGDTFF. In DNA, the CDR3 is TGTGCCATCAGCCCGGGACAGACTTTCGGGGACACTTTCTTT.

This clone was seen only a few times. The gene calls are TRBV14 and TRBJ2-7; unclear D gene. The CDR3 sequence is 14 residues long. The germline gives CDR1 SGHDN, CDR2 FVKESK. V dropped 4 bases and J dropped 3 bases, with 13 bases sitting between them. Here the CDR3 DNA reads TGTGCCAGCAGCCCAAGCCTAGTTTACTACGAGCAGTACTTC. Protein sequence: CASSPSLVYYEQYF.

The genes are TRBV7-6 and TRBJ2-7; D may correspond to TRBD1 or TRBD2 (5 bases each). From germline, CDR1 is SGHVS and CDR2 FNYEAQ. The CDR3 spans 17 residues. The V end was cut by 5 bases, the J end by 0 bases, with 20 bases between. CDR3 amino acids: CASSPFPKGTSSYEQYF. CDR3 nucleotides: TGTGCCAGCAGCCCCTTCCCCAAAGGGACGTCCTCCTACGAGCAGTACTTC.

The rearrangement links TRBV13 to TRBJ1-1; a weak D match, TRBD1 (5 bases). With 7 bases removed from V and 2 bases from J, the gap between germline ends came to 11 bases. This CDR3 has 13 amino acids. Germline loops: CDR1 PRHDT, CDR2 FYEKMQ (reference sequence). The CDR3 nucleotides are TGTGCCAGCACCTCGGGGGGTAACACTGAAGCTTTCTTT. Its protein product is CASTSGGNTEAFF.

The chain uses TRBV28 and TRBJ1-3; maybe TRBD1 (6 bases). Germline CDR1 reads MDHEN; CDR2 reads SYDVKM. V lost 2 bases to trimming and J lost 2 bases, with 10 bases between them. CDR3 length: 15 amino acids. The CDR3 here is CASSLRGVTGNTIYF. DNA for the CDR3: TGTGCCAGCAGTTTAAGGGGGGTTACTGGAAACACCATATATTTT.

This clone was observed a handful of times. This rearrangement joins TRBV20-1 to TRBJ1-1, with D uncertain. CDR3 length equals 9 residues. Germline V gene data show CDR1 as DFQATT and CDR2 as SNEGSKA (reference sequence). Deletions cut 7 bases from V and 4 bases from J, with 4 bases between. This chain's CDR3 is CSVGTEAFF. CDR3 in DNA: TGCAGTGTAGGCACTGAAGCTTTCTTT.